A single sample is the source of the 21 T cell receptor beta chains below, sequenced in a study of Ad26.COV2.S vaccination and SARS-CoV-2 variants. The table came from immunoSEQ multiplex PCR; TCRdb's copy has only in-frame clones and leaves some out. The profile shows approximately 400,000 clones, about 90% of them singletons. The sequences come from peripheral blood, collected after recovery from COVID-19. These receptors all stem from a human donor who had recovered from COVID-19.

This chain uses TRBV6-5 with TRBJ1-1; D not certain. This CDR3 has 13 residues. V gave up 6 bases and J gave up 0 bases, with 8 bases separating them. Germline V gives CDR1 MNHEY, CDR2 SVGAGI. The CDR3 nucleotides read TGTGCCAGCAGGCGGAGCCTGAACACTGAAGCTTTCTTT. Protein product: CASRRSLNTEAFF.

The chain couples TRBV4-3 to TRBJ2-3, with D possibly being TRBD2 (5 bases). The CDR3 is 14 residues long. The V gene lost 0 bases and the J gene lost 1 base, with 5 bases spanning the gap. Germline values: CDR1 LGHNA, CDR2 YSLEER. The CDR3 DNA sequence: TGCGCCAGCAGCCAAGATAGCGGCACAGATACGCAGTATTTT. Encoded protein: CASSQDSGTDTQYF.

This sequence joins TRBV7-2 and TRBJ2-3; TRBD1 aligns across 7 bases. J was trimmed by 3 bases and V by 2 bases; bases with no gene match: 2. CDR1 is SGHTA, CDR2 FQGNSA, per germline. CDR3 length equals 14 residues. The CDR3 here is CASSLYRGTDTQYF. The CDR3 DNA is TGTGCCAGCAGCTTATACAGGGGTACAGATACGCAGTATTTT.

V and J are TRBV7-9 and TRBJ2-5, with D unclear. CDR1 and CDR2 from the germline V gene are SEHNR and FQNEAQ (reference sequence). The CDR3 has 13 residues. Trimming pared 5 bases from V and 5 bases from J, leaving 12 bases between. CDR3 sequence reads: CASSPRVGETQYF. For the CDR3, the DNA is TGTGCCAGCAGCCCCCGGGTTGGGGAGACCCAGTACTTC.

The CDR3 region is CASSIREGYRANVLTF. The CDR3 region has the DNA TGTGCCAGCTCAATTCGGGAAGGCTACAGGGCCAACGTCCTGACTTTC. This chain uses TRBV7-9 with TRBJ2-6, with D possibly matching TRBD2 (5 bases). The CDR3 has 16 amino acids. Germline assignment: CDR1 SEHNR and CDR2 FQNEAQ (reference sequence). Trimming pared 8 bases from V and 5 bases from J, leaving 19 bases between.

A single count supports this clone. The gene calls are TRBV12-3 or TRBV12-4 and TRBJ2-2; D gene uncertain. V was cut by 5 bases and J by 7 bases, with 5 bases left in between. The CDR3 sequence is 11 residues long. Here the CDR3 DNA reads TGTGCCAGCAGTCTAATCGGGGAGCTGTTTTTT. Amino acids: CASSLIGELFF.

The chain's CDR3 is CASSSPDRSYGYTF. The CDR3 DNA reads TGTGCCAGCAGCTCCCCGGACAGATCCTATGGCTACACCTTC. The chain links TRBV7-9 to TRBJ1-2; D perhaps matches TRBD1 (6 bases). V lost 4 bases and J 4 bases, leaving 13 bases between the germline ends. The CDR3 is 14 amino acids. The germline CDR1 and CDR2 sequences are SEHNR and FQNEAQ (reference sequence).

CDR3: CAISESRGAGANVLTF. The CDR3 nucleotides are TGTGCCATCAGTGAGTCTCGGGGAGCTGGGGCCAACGTCCTGACTTTC. This chain uses TRBV10-3 with TRBJ2-6; tentative D call: TRBD2 (5 bases). Between the trimmed V and J ends, which lost 0 bases and 2 bases, there was a span of 8 bases. The germline gives CDR1 ENHRY, CDR2 SYGVKD. CDR3 size: 16 residues.

Comments on this clone: The sample has other DNA sequences that encode this CDR3 too. The J gene is TRBJ1-6, the V gene TRBV19, with 7 positions matching TRBD1. The ends lost 3 bases at V and 5 bases at J; junction bases unmatched: 1. CDR3 length: 14 amino acids. Germline CDR1 and CDR2: LNHDA and SQIVND (reference sequence). CDR3 bases: TGTGCCAGTAGTATCAGGGGGGATAATTCACCCCTCCACTTT. It specifies CASSIRGDNSPLHF.

The chain joins TRBV3-1 (or the pseudogene TRBV3-2) to TRBJ2-7, with D uncertain. CDR3 size: 13 residues. Trimming shortened V by 4 bases and J by 5 bases, and 12 bases separated the two germline ends. Germline assignment: CDR1 LGHDT and CDR2 YNNKEL (reference sequence). The CDR3 reads CASSRRRVDEQYF. CDR3 in DNA: TGTGCCAGCAGCCGTCGCCGGGTAGACGAGCAGTACTTC.

The chain has TRBV7-2 and TRBJ2-7; no firm D call. The CDR3 is 15 amino acids. V lost 6 bases and J lost 8, with 23 bases in between. Germline V CDR1 and CDR2: SGHTA, FQGNSA. CDR3 residues: CASSPRVNLRTKQYF. In DNA, the CDR3 is TGTGCCAGCAGTCCCCGAGTGAATCTTCGTACGAAGCAGTACTTC.

The chain has TRBV7-9 and TRBJ1-1; 7 bases fit TRBD1. The CDR3 spans 17 residues. V lost 0 bases, J lost 4 bases, and 11 bases stayed unmatched. CDR1 is SEHNR, CDR2 FQNEAQ, per germline (reference sequence). The CDR3 coding sequence is TGTGCCAGCAGCTTAGCTAATAATAACAGGGGAGGCACTGAAGCTTTCTTT. The encoded protein is CASSLANNNRGGTEAFF.

The rearrangement joins TRBV10-3 to TRBJ1-1; 7 bases fit TRBD1. The CDR3 has 13 amino acids. The germline V gene has CDR1 ENHRY and CDR2 SYGVKD. V gave up 2 bases and J gave up 3 bases; unmatched junction bases: 0. The CDR3 region is CAISETGDTEAFF. CDR3 nucleotide sequence: TGTGCCATCAGTGAGACAGGGGACACTGAAGCTTTCTTT.

The gene calls are TRBV18 and TRBJ2-7; D might be TRBD2 (6 bases). Trimming took 3 bases from V and 12 from J, leaving 15 bases between them. There are 12 residues in the CDR3. The germline gives CDR1 KGHSH, CDR2 LQKENI. CDR3 nucleotides: TGTGCCAGCTCACCGTGGAGGGAAGCGATGTACTTC. Encoded protein: CASSPWREAMYF.

The chain combines TRBV5-6 with TRBJ2-3, with 7 bases aligning to TRBD1. The CDR3 spans 15 residues. V was clipped by 4 bases and J by 2 bases; unmatched bases: 7. CDR1 is SGHDT and CDR2 is YYEEEE in the germline V gene. The CDR3 nucleotides read TGTGCCAGCAGCCGGACAGGTGGTAACACAGATACGCAGTATTTT. It codes for CASSRTGGNTDTQYF. Together with reference TRBV5-6 and TRBJ2-3, the CDR3 gives the full variable domain: DAGVTQSPTHLIKTRGQQVTLRCSPKSGHDTVSWYQQALGQGPQFIFQYYEEEERQRGNFPDRFSGHQFPNYSSELNVNALLLGDSALYLCASSRTGGNTDTQYFGPGTRLTVL.

This rearrangement joins TRBV6-2 or TRBV6-3 to TRBJ1-3; D gene ambiguous. The V end lost 2 bases, the J end lost 4 bases, and 12 bases lay between the germline ends. CDR1 MNHEY and CDR2 SVGEGT come from the germline V gene. The CDR3 is 15 amino acids. This chain's CDR3 is CASSYTGMLGNTIYF. The CDR3, as DNA: TGTGCCAGCAGTTACACCGGGATGTTAGGAAACACCATATATTTT.

The J gene is TRBJ1-6, the V gene TRBV18; TRBD1 matches at 10 bases. Germline trimming cut 2 bases from V and 0 bases from J; bases unmatched to any gene: 4. This CDR3 contains 18 residues. Germline lookup yields CDR1 KGHSH and CDR2 LQKENI. The CDR3 DNA is TGTGCCAGCTCACCATCGGACAGGGGGGTCTCCTATAATTCACCCCTCCACTTT. Amino acid sequence: CASSPSDRGVSYNSPLHF.

DNA for the CDR3: TGCGCCAGCAGTGATGAGGGACAGCCGAACACCGGGGAGCTGTTTTTT. Protein product: CASSDEGQPNTGELFF. The chain joins TRBV10-1 to TRBJ2-2; 7 nucleotides match TRBD1. CDR3 length: 16 amino acids. V lost 3 bases and J lost 0; bases outside the gene matches: 4. Germline CDR1 reads WNHNN; CDR2 reads SYGVQD (reference sequence).

This chain joins TRBV12-3 or TRBV12-4 and TRBJ1-2, with D uncertain. V lost 5 bases to trimming and J lost 7 bases, with 14 bases between them. The CDR3 has 13 residues. The CDR3 is CASSSPNMFGYTF. In nucleotides, the CDR3 is TGTGCCAGCAGTAGTCCCAACATGTTTGGCTACACCTTC.

This chain uses TRBV9 with TRBJ2-7, with no clear D. The V gene lost 4 bases and the J gene lost 1 base, with 15 bases spanning the gap. The CDR3 runs 15 residues. Germline assignment: CDR1 SGDLS and CDR2 YYNGEE. CDR3 DNA: TGTGCCAGCAGCTTCCGGGCCGAGGCGTCCTACGAGCAGTACTTC. It specifies CASSFRAEASYEQYF.

As DNA, the CDR3 is TGTGCCAGCAGTTGGGAACAGGGGTTTTCACCCCTCCACTTT. Its protein is CASSWEQGFSPLHF. The chain carries TRBV27 and TRBJ1-6, with 7 bases identical to TRBD1. The CDR3 is made up of 14 amino acids. Germline CDR1 MNHEY, CDR2 SMNVEV (reference sequence). The V and J ends lost 4 bases and 9 bases, in that order; junction bases with no gene match: 6.